The 25 T cell receptor beta chains reported below all come from one sample, sequenced in a study of T cells in Graves' hyperthyroidism and ophthalmopathy. RNA transcripts gave rise to amplified TCR beta CDR3 regions. The HTBI primer set was used in a first-round RT-PCR of the TCR CDR3. TCRdb re-called the multiplex PCR reads through MiXCR, storing one row per CDR3 protein. The data show fewer than 650,000 distinct CDR3 sequences, about 15% seen once. The sample was blood. All receptors derive from a woman aged 25 to 45 with Graves' hyperthyroidism that later progressed to Graves' ophthalmopathy.

At least ten counts were recorded for this clonotype. The chain combines TRBV4-1 with TRBJ2-7; D possibly corresponds to TRBD2 (5 bases). The CDR3 extends over 15 amino acids. Germline CDR1 and CDR2: MGHRA and YSYEKL. V gave up 0 bases and J gave up 0 bases, with 9 bases separating them. The CDR3 loop is CASSQESGFSYEQYF. The CDR3 DNA reads TGCGCCAGCAGCCAAGAAAGCGGCTTCTCCTACGAGCAGTACTTC.

For this clonotype: A much larger clone lies one base from this, so it may be a read error. This chain connects TRBV3-1 to TRBJ2-3; D is perhaps TRBD2 (5 bases). This CDR3 comprises 16 residues. Germline assignment: CDR1 LGHDT and CDR2 YNNKEL (reference sequence). The ends were cut back, 0 bases at V and 4 bases at J, with 14 bases in the middle. The CDR3 DNA follows: TGTGCCAGCAGCCAAGAGTGGGTGGGAGCGGCAGATACGCAGTATTTT. It specifies CASSQEWVGAADTQYF.

This sequence joins TRBV9 and TRBJ1-1, with TRBD1 as a possible D gene (5 bases). V was shortened by 0 bases and J by 1 base, with 16 bases between the two germline ends. This CDR3 has 17 residues. CDR1 is SGDLS, CDR2 YYNGEE, per germline. Written as DNA, the CDR3 is TGTGCCAGCAGCGTAGTTCGGGGGAGCCCCCAGAACACTGAAGCTTTCTTT. It is translated as CASSVVRGSPQNTEAFF.

This clonotype appeared a few times. The rearrangement joins TRBV3-1 to TRBJ2-1; 8 nucleotides match TRBD2. Germline V gene data show CDR1 as LGHDT and CDR2 as YNNKEL (reference sequence). CDR3 length: 15 residues. J was trimmed by 8 bases and V by 1 base; bases with no gene match: 7. DNA for the CDR3: TGTGCCAGCAGCCAAGTAGGGACTAGGTCGGATGAGCAGTTCTTC. As protein: CASSQVGTRSDEQFF.

The chain recombines TRBV20-1 with TRBJ1-5, with TRBD1 identical over 9 bases. Trimming removed 6 bases from V and 5 bases from J; junction bases left unmatched: 14. This CDR3 is 16 amino acids long. Germline CDR1 and CDR2: DFQATT and SNEGSKA (reference sequence). The CDR3 coding sequence is TGCAGTGCCGACGACATCCGGACAGGGGATTATCAGCCCCAGCATTTT. Its translation is CSADDIRTGDYQPQHF.

This clonotype was seen ten or more times. The chain combines TRBV12-3 or TRBV12-4 with TRBJ2-6; 7 bases are a match to TRBD1. The length of the CDR3 is 15 residues. J gave up 0 bases and V 7 bases, and 3 bases lay outside the gene matches. CDR3 nucleotides: TGTGCCAGCACACAGGGGAGCTCTGGGGCCAACGTCCTGACTTTC. It yields the protein CASTQGSSGANVLTF.

This clonotype was observed many times. The chain has TRBV9 and TRBJ1-1; D ambiguous. The CDR3 spans 14 residues. Per germline, CDR1 SGDLS and CDR2 YYNGEE. With 0 bases removed from V and 1 base from J, the gap between germline ends came to 7 bases. Here the CDR3 reads CASSVDIGNTEAFF. CDR3 nucleotides: TGTGCCAGCAGCGTAGACATAGGGAACACTGAAGCTTTCTTT.

This clonotype was picked up a small number of times. A read error is possible here, since a much larger clone lies one base away. The chain is built from TRBV20-1 and TRBJ2-7; 8 nucleotides agree with TRBD1. Trimming cost V 8 bases and J 1 base; bases outside gene matches: 7. This CDR3 spans 13 amino acids. The germline V gene encodes CDR1 DFQATT and CDR2 SNEGSKA (reference sequence). As DNA, the CDR3 is TGCAGTATCTCAGGGGACAGGTCCTACGAGCAGTACTTC. Its translation: CSISGDRSYEQYF.

This clonotype was recorded many times. V gene TRBV6-5 combines with J gene TRBJ1-1; possible D gene TRBD1, 5 bases. The CDR3 has 15 residues. Germline V CDR1 and CDR2: MNHEY, SVGAGI. Trimming took 0 bases from V and 5 from J, leaving 13 bases between them. CDR3 sequence reads: CASSYSTVEGTEAFF. CDR3 in DNA: TGTGCCAGCAGTTACTCGACAGTTGAGGGAACTGAAGCTTTCTTT.

This clonotype was observed a few times. The CDR3 sequence is CASSLAGSKDNEQFF. CDR3 nucleotide sequence: TGTGCCAGCAGTTTAGCCGGGAGCAAGGACAATGAGCAGTTCTTC. This chain joins TRBV12-3 or TRBV12-4 and TRBJ2-1, with TRBD2 as a possible D gene (6 bases). The CDR3 is 15 amino acids. V lost 0 bases and J 5 bases, leaving 11 bases between the germline ends.

The rearrangement joins TRBV19 to TRBJ2-5; no clear D. Trimming removed 7 bases at V and 7 bases at J, with 19 bases between. The CDR3 has 14 amino acids. Germline V gene sequence: CDR1 LNHDA, CDR2 SQIVND (reference sequence). The CDR3 here is CASTPQHGFGTQYF. DNA of the CDR3: TGTGCCAGTACCCCACAGCACGGTTTCGGGACCCAGTACTTC.

This clonotype was found many times. This sequence joins TRBV2 and TRBJ1-6; D might be TRBD1 (6 bases). V was trimmed by 6 bases and J by 10 bases, leaving 19 bases between them. The CDR3 has 15 amino acids. Germline V lookup: CDR1 SNHLY, CDR2 FYNNEI. The CDR3 protein is CASSGPGGRGSPLHF. The CDR3 DNA follows: TGTGCCAGCAGCGGACCCGGGGGCAGAGGATCACCCCTCCACTTT.

On this clonotype: A clone one base away is much larger, so this may be a read error. The V call is TRBV18, the J call TRBJ2-5, with D possibly TRBD2 on 5 matching bases. This CDR3 is built from 16 residues. Germline V gene lookup returns CDR1 KGHSH and CDR2 LQKENI. The chain's CDR3 is CASSHGIERAKETQCF. The CDR3 nucleotides read TGTGCCAGCTCACACGGGATAGAACGGGCTAAAGAGACCCAGTGCTTC.

This clonotype was seen repeatedly, ten times or more. This rearrangement joins TRBV9 to TRBJ2-7; 9 bases agree with TRBD2. The ends lost 0 bases at V and 3 bases at J; junction bases unmatched: 1. The CDR3 totals 14 residues. Germline CDR1 is SGDLS and CDR2 is YYNGEE. DNA for the CDR3: TGTGCCAGCAGCGTAGAGACTAGCGGCTACGAGCAGTACTTC. Protein product: CASSVETSGYEQYF.

The rearrangement joins TRBV20-1 to TRBJ2-1, with 14 bases lining up with TRBD2. J lost 6 bases, V lost 4 bases, and 5 bases had no gene match. The germline gives CDR1 DFQATT, CDR2 SNEGSKA (reference sequence). CDR3 length: 15 residues. The CDR3 DNA is TGCAGTGCTAAGGGACTAGCGGGAGCGAGCAATGAGCAGTTCTTC. As protein: CSAKGLAGASNEQFF.

The sample holds a few counts of this clonotype. This rearrangement joins TRBV6-1 to TRBJ2-5; 7 nucleotides match TRBD1. Germline V gene lookup returns CDR1 MNHNS and CDR2 SASEGT. The CDR3 has 17 amino acids. V gave up 5 bases and J gave up 8 bases; unmatched junction bases: 20. The CDR3 here is CASSPPFMGQSKRTQYF. In DNA, the CDR3 is TGTGCCAGCAGTCCTCCCTTTATGGGACAGAGCAAGAGAACCCAGTACTTC.

Remarks on this clonotype: A much larger clonotype is one base distant, so this may be a read error. The rearrangement joins TRBV12-5 to TRBJ1-1; a weak D match, TRBD1 (6 bases). This CDR3 spans 14 amino acids. Trimming left V 3 bases short and J 3 bases short, with 11 bases between. CDR1 LGHNT and CDR2 FRNRAP come from the germline V gene. The CDR3 nucleotides read TGTGCTAGTGGTTTAAGGGACACGGACACTGAAGCTTTCTTT. It yields the protein CASGLRDTDTEAFF.

This clonotype was seen repeatedly, ten times or more. The chain employs TRBV6-1 and TRBJ2-5; a possible D gene is TRBD2 (5 bases). The CDR3 is made up of 14 amino acids. Germline CDR1 and CDR2: MNHNS and SASEGT. With 4 bases removed from V and 5 bases from J, the gap between germline ends came to 14 bases. CDR3 protein: CASSAGSPGETQYF. CDR3 coding DNA: TGTGCCAGCAGTGCGGGGAGCCCTGGGGAGACCCAGTACTTC.

In this sample, this clonotype turned up a few times. V gene TRBV29-1 combines with J gene TRBJ1-5; D perhaps matches TRBD1 (6 bases). Between the trimmed V and J ends, which lost 4 bases and 3 bases, there was a span of 16 bases. Germline V gene lookup returns CDR1 SQVTM and CDR2 ANQGSEA. The CDR3 loop spans 15 amino acids. In nucleotides, the CDR3 is TGCAGCGTTGTAATTGCCGGACAGTTCAATCAGCCCCAGCATTTT. Translation: CSVVIAGQFNQPQHF.

The chain combines TRBV10-3 with TRBJ2-5; 11 nucleotides line up with TRBD1. Germline assignment: CDR1 ENHRY and CDR2 SYGVKD. The CDR3 totals 15 residues. V trimming: 6 bases; J trimming: 1 base; junction bases outside the gene matches: 4. The CDR3 sequence is CAISRGQGGQETQYF. In DNA form, the CDR3 reads TGTGCCATCAGCCGGGGACAGGGGGGCCAAGAGACCCAGTACTTC.

The chain has TRBV24-1 and TRBJ2-3, with D possibly being TRBD2 (5 bases). The CDR3 covers 14 residues. V lost 1 base and J 4 bases, leaving 8 bases between the germline ends. Germline V CDR1 and CDR2: KGHDR, SFDVKD. The CDR3 here is CATSDFISADTQYF. The CDR3 coding sequence is TGTGCCACCAGTGATTTTATTAGCGCAGATACGCAGTATTTT.

This clonotype was seen a handful of times. The chain joins TRBV4-1 to TRBJ1-2; D is uncertain. Germline CDR1 MGHRA, CDR2 YSYEKL. The ends were cut back, 4 bases at V and 5 bases at J, with 8 bases in the middle. CDR3 length equals 12 residues. CDR3 sequence: CASSRPGYGYTF. In DNA, the CDR3 is TGCGCCAGCAGCCGCCCGGGTTATGGCTACACCTTC.

V is TRBV27 and J is TRBJ2-2; D is unresolved. Trimming left V 0 bases short and J 5 bases short, with 10 bases between. Germline CDR1 MNHEY, CDR2 SMNVEV (reference sequence). This CDR3 contains 15 residues. CDR3 sequence reads: CASSLSAMGTGELFF. Written as DNA, the CDR3 is TGTGCCAGCAGTTTATCGGCGATGGGAACCGGGGAGCTGTTTTTT.

There are a few counts of this clonotype. The V call is TRBV30, the J call TRBJ2-7; D unresolved. This CDR3 has 15 amino acids. Germline V CDR1 and CDR2: GTSNPN, SVGIG (reference sequence). V gave up 0 bases and J gave up 2 bases, with 14 bases separating them. DNA for the CDR3: TGTGCCTGGAGTGTACCTAGGGTGTGGGCCTACGAGCAGTACTTC. This codes for CAWSVPRVWAYEQYF.

Ten or more counts support this clonotype. J is TRBJ2-7 and V is TRBV7-2, with 12 bases aligning to TRBD1. The CDR3 length is 17 residues. Germline-derived CDR1 and CDR2 are SGHTA and FQGNSA. Losses at the gene ends were 7 bases for V and 4 bases for J; bases not matched to a gene: 14. The CDR3 DNA reads as TGTGCCAGCACCACCCGGCCGGGACAGGGGGCGGTTTACGAGCAGTACTTC. Its protein product is CASTTRPGQGAVYEQYF. The variable domain in full, with the rest retrieved from reference TRBV7-2 and TRBJ2-7, is GAGVSQSPSNKVTEKGKDVELRCDPISGHTALYWYRQSLGQGLEFLIYFQGNSAPDKSGLPSDRFSAERTGGSVSTLTIQRTQQEDSAVYLCASTTRPGQGAVYEQYFGPGTRLTVT.